Ten or more counts support the clone carrying this T cell receptor (beta chain). Antigen unknown. TCRdb re-called the RT-PCR reads through MiXCR, storing one row per CDR3 protein. The sample has about 520,000 distinct CDR3 sequences; about 25% are singletons. This sample is drawn from a study of response to subunit inactivated influenza vaccine. The study's findings and limits: Authors suggested each seasonal influenza vaccination recruits few new T cells.

The germline V gene has CDR1 LGHNA and CDR2 YNFKEQ. Trimming removed 0 bases from V and 7 bases from J, with 13 bases in between. This CDR3 comprises 15 residues. The sample in question was CD4+ T cells sorted from PBMCs, obtained 4 to 6 days after vaccination. The sequence was collected from a man aged 45-65 years who received an inactivated influenza vaccine. The rearrangement links TRBV4-2 to TRBJ2-1; TRBD2 might be the D (5 bases). The CDR3 loop reads CASSQDWGGSNEQFF. In DNA, the CDR3 is TGTGCCAGCAGCCAAGATTGGGGTGGGAGTAATGAGCAGTTCTTC.